These 22 T cell receptor beta chains originate from one sample sequenced in a study of response to subunit inactivated influenza vaccine. MiXCR, applied by TCRdb to the RT-PCR reads, yields one record per CDR3 protein. The table has 500,000 to 550,000 distinct CDR3 sequences, roughly 23% seen once. The same sample was also used in a study of T cells expressing NK-cell markers. That report adds: With UMIs, 5'RACE template switching was used to make TCR beta cDNA.

The starting material was CD4+ T cells sorted from PBMCs, obtained less than 13 days after vaccination. The receptors come from a man aged 50 to 59 who received an inactivated influenza vaccine.

V usage is TRBV27 and J usage is TRBJ2-7; D ambiguous. The CDR3 has 14 amino acids. The V end lost 0 bases, the J end lost 4 bases, and 10 bases lay between the germline ends. CDR1 MNHEY and CDR2 SMNVEV come from the germline V gene (reference sequence). Here the CDR3 reads CASSLSTKNYEQYF. CDR3 DNA sequence: TGTGCCAGCAGTTTATCGACCAAGAATTACGAGCAGTACTTC.

The chain is built from TRBV28 and TRBJ2-2; possible D gene TRBD1, 7 bases. Germline CDR1 MDHEN, CDR2 SYDVKM. V gave up 8 bases and J gave up 5 bases, with 21 bases separating them. CDR3 length: 16 residues. The CDR3 coding sequence is TGTGCCAGCTCAGAAGCTGGAGGGGGCGCTACCGGGGAGCTGTTTTTT. Its translation: CASSEAGGGATGELFF.

This clonotype was detected a few times. The CDR3 nucleotides are TGTGCCAGCAGCTTAGAGGGACACACACTGACCGGGGAGCTGTTTTTT. As protein: CASSLEGHTLTGELFF. The rearrangement links TRBV7-2 to TRBJ2-2; D may be TRBD1 (6 bases). Germline-derived CDR1 and CDR2 are SGHTA and FQGNSA. The CDR3 extends over 16 amino acids. Trimming left V 1 base short and J 5 bases short, with 14 bases between.

This clonotype was counted only a few times. The rearrangement uses TRBV6-5 and TRBJ2-2; 8 nucleotides agree with TRBD2. The CDR3 contains 15 residues. Unmatched junction bases numbered 3, after V lost 0 bases and J lost 6 bases. Germline values: CDR1 MNHEY, CDR2 SVGAGI. CDR3: CASSYSAGVAGELFF. The CDR3 region has the DNA TGTGCCAGCAGTTACTCAGCGGGAGTGGCCGGGGAGCTGTTTTTT.

This clonotype has only a few counts. The chain is built from TRBV5-1 and TRBJ1-5; maybe TRBD1 (6 bases). Deletions cut 0 bases from V and 7 bases from J, with 14 bases between. The CDR3 runs 15 residues. From germline, CDR1 is SGHRS and CDR2 YFSETQ. The CDR3 loop is CASSLDPGQRQPQHF. For the CDR3, the DNA is TGCGCCAGCAGCTTGGACCCAGGACAGAGGCAGCCCCAGCATTTT.

This CDR3 is CASSLDGRKETQYF. In DNA, the CDR3 is TGTGCCAGCAGTTTGGACGGCCGGAAAGAGACCCAGTACTTC. The V call is TRBV27, the J call TRBJ2-5; the D is unclear. The CDR3 has 14 residues. The V gene lost 3 bases and the J gene lost 3 bases, with 11 bases spanning the gap. Germline V gene data show CDR1 as MNHEY and CDR2 as SMNVEV (reference sequence).

V and J are TRBV19 and TRBJ2-7, with D hard to call. V lost 8 bases and J 4 bases, leaving 18 bases between the germline ends. The CDR3 sequence is 14 residues long. Germline V gene data show CDR1 as LNHDA and CDR2 as SQIVND (reference sequence). The CDR3 nucleotides are TGTGCCAGTTCACGTGAAGGCGGATTTTACGAGCAGTACTTC. Its translation: CASSREGGFYEQYF.

This clonotype was recorded once. The rearrangement links TRBV3-1 to TRBJ1-3, with D possibly TRBD1 on 6 matching bases. This CDR3 has 16 residues. CDR1 and CDR2 from the germline V gene are LGHDT and YNNKEL (reference sequence). V dropped 1 base and J dropped 0 bases, with 10 bases sitting between them. In DNA form, the CDR3 reads TGTGCCAGCAGCCAAGCCGGACAGATCTCTGGAAACACCATATATTTT. Protein: CASSQAGQISGNTIYF. Together with reference TRBV3-1 and TRBJ1-3, the CDR3 gives the full variable domain: DTAVSQTPKYLVTQMGNDKSIKCEQNLGHDTMYWYKQDSKKFLKIMFSYNNKELIINETVPNRFSPKSPDKAHLNLHINSLELGDSAVYFCASSQAGQISGNTIYFGEGSWLTVV.

The V gene is TRBV9, the J gene TRBJ2-1; D remains ambiguous. Germline CDR1 and CDR2: SGDLS and YYNGEE. This CDR3 is 17 amino acids long. V was trimmed by 5 bases and J by 0 bases, leaving 18 bases between them. CDR3 nucleotide sequence: TGTGCCAGCAGTAAAAGGACGGGTTATCTCTCCTACAATGAGCAGTTCTTC. Protein sequence: CASSKRTGYLSYNEQFF. The full variable domain, completed using reference TRBV9 and TRBJ2-1, is DSGVTQTPKHLITATGQRVTLRCSPRSGDLSVYWYQQSLDQGLQFLIQYYNGEERAKGNILERFSAQQFPDLHSELNLSSLELGDSALYFCASSKRTGYLSYNEQFFGPGTRLTVL.

This chain connects TRBV7-2 to TRBJ2-3, with a tentative D call TRBD1 (6 bases). Germline assignment: CDR1 SGHTA and CDR2 FQGNSA. Trimming pared 1 base from V and 5 bases from J, leaving 10 bases between. The CDR3 is 14 amino acids. CDR3 DNA sequence: TGTGCCAGCAGCTTAGGTGGGGGCGAAGATACGCAGTATTTT. Translated, it gives CASSLGGGEDTQYF. Full variable domain (rest looked up from reference TRBV7-2 and TRBJ2-3): GAGVSQSPSNKVTEKGKDVELRCDPISGHTALYWYRQSLGQGLEFLIYFQGNSAPDKSGLPSDRFSAERTGGSVSTLTIQRTQQEDSAVYLCASSLGGGEDTQYFGPGTRLTVL.

The chain couples TRBV12-3 or TRBV12-4 to TRBJ1-2; D gene unclear. The CDR3 consists of 11 residues. Trimming stripped 6 bases from V and 9 bases from J, with 11 bases between. The CDR3 protein is CASSTGERYTF. The CDR3, as DNA: TGTGCCAGCAGCACCGGGGAACGCTACACCTTC.

This clonotype was seen more than once but under ten times. This chain connects TRBV5-1 to TRBJ2-7; the D is unclear. The CDR3 has 13 amino acids. Germline CDR1 SGHRS, CDR2 YFSETQ. The germline V and J ends were trimmed by 0 bases and 6 bases, with 10 bases remaining between them. The DNA for the CDR3 is TGCGCCAGCAGCTTGGGGCCTGCTATCGAGCAGTACTTC. This encodes CASSLGPAIEQYF.

Many counts were recorded for this clonotype. This chain links TRBV12-3 or TRBV12-4 with TRBJ2-2; TRBD2 matches at 11 bases. This CDR3 has 15 amino acids. V gave up 5 bases and J gave up 4 bases; unmatched junction bases: 3. The CDR3 nucleotides read TGTGCCAGCAGTCTCGGACTAGCGGGCACCGGGGAGCTGTTTTTT. Its protein is CASSLGLAGTGELFF.

In its sample, this clonotype was seen a few times. The genes are TRBV4-3 and TRBJ2-3; no reliable D call. This CDR3 contains 14 residues. Germline V gene sequence: CDR1 LGHNA, CDR2 YSLEER. V was clipped by 0 bases and J by 6 bases, with 10 bases between them. CDR3: CASSQDRAADTQYF. The CDR3 DNA is TGCGCCAGCAGCCAAGATAGGGCTGCCGATACGCAGTATTTT.

This clonotype was seen only a few times. The chain carries TRBV7-2 and TRBJ2-3, with 10 bases lining up with TRBD2. This CDR3 spans 17 amino acids. After removal of 3 bases from V and 0 bases from J, the junction contained 6 bases not matched to a gene. Germline loops: CDR1 SGHTA, CDR2 FQGNSA. CDR3 sequence reads: CASSFSGGILSTDTQYF. The CDR3 region has the DNA TGTGCCAGCAGCTTTAGCGGGGGGATACTTAGCACAGATACGCAGTATTTT.

This clonotype was counted a few times. The chain joins TRBV3-1 to TRBJ2-1; a weak D match, TRBD2 (6 bases). Germline CDR1 and CDR2: LGHDT and YNNKEL (reference sequence). The CDR3 consists of 22 residues. V gave up 2 bases and J gave up 3 bases, with 32 bases separating them. This CDR3 is CASSQIGGTPLDGARDYNEQFF. The CDR3 DNA reads TGTGCCAGCAGCCAAATAGGAGGGACTCCCCTTGACGGGGCCCGCGACTACAATGAGCAGTTCTTC.

This chain connects TRBV15 to TRBJ2-5, with a possible D match to TRBD1 (5 bases). This CDR3 has 16 amino acids. Germline loops: CDR1 LNHNV, CDR2 YYDKDF (reference sequence). V was trimmed by 7 bases and J by 1 base, leaving 19 bases between them. CDR3 sequence reads: CATNSPHGQGQETQYF. The DNA of the CDR3 is TGTGCCACCAACTCCCCCCACGGGCAGGGCCAAGAGACCCAGTACTTC. Filled out from reference TRBV15 and TRBJ2-5, the complete variable domain reads DAMVIQNPRYQVTQFGKPVTLSCSQTLNHNVMYWYQQKSSQAPKLLFHYYDKDFNNEADTPDNFQSRRPNTSFCFLDIRSPGLGDTAMYLCATNSPHGQGQETQYFGPGTRLLVL.

This chain links TRBV6-1 with TRBJ2-2; the match to TRBD2 covers 7 bases. The CDR3 extends over 16 amino acids. V trimming: 6 bases; J trimming: 1 base; junction bases outside the gene matches: 8. The V gene's germline CDR1 is MNHNS and CDR2 SASEGT. CDR3 bases: TGTGCCAGCAGGGGTGGGGCTAGCGGGAACACCGGGGAGCTGTTTTTT. Its translation: CASRGGASGNTGELFF.

As DNA, the CDR3 is TGCGCCAGCAGCTTGGCGGACAGGGACACCGGGGAGCTGTTTTTT. Translation: CASSLADRDTGELFF. J is TRBJ2-2 and V is TRBV5-1; 8 bases fit TRBD1. This CDR3 region has 15 residues. In germline, CDR1 is SGHRS, CDR2 YFSETQ. V lost 0 bases, J lost 3 bases, and 1 base stayed unmatched.

This clonotype appeared a few times. V is TRBV7-2 and J is TRBJ2-7; 9 nucleotides line up with TRBD2. V gave up 1 base and J gave up 11 bases; unmatched junction bases: 9. The CDR3 loop spans 14 amino acids. The germline V gene encodes CDR1 SGHTA and CDR2 FQGNSA. CDR3 protein: CASSLEASGKGKYF. The CDR3 DNA follows: TGTGCCAGCAGCTTAGAGGCTAGCGGGAAAGGGAAGTACTTC.

V gene TRBV6-2 or TRBV6-3 combines with J gene TRBJ2-1; tentatively, D is TRBD1 or TRBD2 (6 bases each). The CDR3 length is 19 residues. Looked up from germline, CDR1 is MNHEY and CDR2 is SVGEGT. V was pared by 2 bases and J by 8 bases, with 28 bases between. CDR3 DNA: TGTGCCAGCAGTTACGATGTCTTCTTTGCTGGGGGGCGGTTGGATGAGCAGTTCTTC. Translation gives CASSYDVFFAGGRLDEQFF.

The chain recombines TRBV7-9 with TRBJ2-2, with 11 bases identical to TRBD2. CDR1 and CDR2 (germline): SEHNR, FQNEAQ (reference sequence). The CDR3 extends over 16 amino acids. V dropped 11 bases and J dropped 6; count of bases not matched to a gene: 14. CDR3 DNA sequence: TGTGCCCTCCCTAGCGGGCCTAGCGGGAGGCCCGGGGAGCTGTTTTTT. It is translated as CALPSGPSGRPGELFF.